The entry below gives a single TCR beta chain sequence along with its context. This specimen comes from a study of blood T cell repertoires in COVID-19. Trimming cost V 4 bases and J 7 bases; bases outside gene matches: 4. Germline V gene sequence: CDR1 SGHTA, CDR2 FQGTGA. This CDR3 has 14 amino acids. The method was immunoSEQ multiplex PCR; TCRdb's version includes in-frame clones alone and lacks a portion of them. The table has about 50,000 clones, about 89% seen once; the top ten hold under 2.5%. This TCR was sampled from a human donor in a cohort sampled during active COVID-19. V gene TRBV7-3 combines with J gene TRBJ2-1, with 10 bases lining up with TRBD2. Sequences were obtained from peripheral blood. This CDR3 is CASSSGLAFNEQFF. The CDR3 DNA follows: TGTGCCAGCAGCTCGGGACTAGCGTTTAATGAGCAGTTCTTC.